The 6 T cell receptor beta chains presented below share a single source sample, sequenced in a study of early T cells in non-severe SARS-CoV-2 infection. Using its own MiXCR run on the 5' RACE reads, TCRdb lists one record per CDR3 protein. Here the sample spans about 98,000 distinct CDR3 sequences, around 14% being singletons. The source material was whole blood. The receptors here all came from an adult who was a healthcare worker with PCR-confirmed SARS-CoV-2 infection or an uninfected control (not recorded which).

This clonotype has a handful of counts. This chain links TRBV3-1 with TRBJ2-3, with 9 bases matching TRBD2. The CDR3 extends over 16 amino acids. V shed 6 bases, J shed 6 bases, and the junction held 13 bases outside the gene matches. Looked up from germline, CDR1 is LGHDT and CDR2 is YNNKEL (reference sequence). Here the CDR3 reads CASRRGLASSRDTQYF. In nucleotides, the CDR3 is TGTGCCAGCAGACGCGGACTAGCGTCGAGCAGGGATACGCAGTATTTT.

This clonotype was counted ten times or more. This chain uses TRBV7-9 with TRBJ1-1; D unclear. V was clipped by 3 bases and J by 11 bases, with 16 bases between them. CDR3 length: 13 amino acids. Germline lookup yields CDR1 SEHNR and CDR2 FQNEAQ (reference sequence). Here the CDR3 reads CASSFGSVERAFF. The CDR3 DNA follows: TGTGCCAGCAGCTTTGGATCAGTGGAACGGGCTTTCTTT.

The V call is TRBV4-1, the J call TRBJ2-5; 12 bases align to TRBD2. The CDR3 length is 17 residues. Per germline, CDR1 MGHRA and CDR2 YSYEKL. The junction had 10 bases not matched to a gene; V was cut back by 4 bases and J by 4 bases. CDR3 sequence: CASSPATSGRIGETQYF. In nucleotides, the CDR3 is TGCGCCAGCAGCCCGGCAACTAGCGGGAGGATTGGAGAGACCCAGTACTTC.

This clonotype appeared a few times. The rearrangement links TRBV27 to TRBJ1-1; the D gene is possibly TRBD1 (6 bases). CDR1 MNHEY and CDR2 SMNVEV come from the germline V gene (reference sequence). The V gene lost 4 bases and the J gene lost 5 bases, with 11 bases spanning the gap. The CDR3 extends over 13 amino acids. CDR3 coding DNA: TGTGCCAGCAGTTGGGCAGGGGTGACTGAAGCTTTCTTT. Protein product: CASSWAGVTEAFF.

This clonotype was recorded at least ten times. V and J are TRBV7-9 and TRBJ2-1; D remains unclear. The germline V gene has CDR1 SEHNR and CDR2 FQNEAQ (reference sequence). The length of the CDR3 is 14 residues. V lost 1 base and J 8 bases, leaving 12 bases between the germline ends. CDR3 sequence: CASSLVASYHEQFF. The CDR3 DNA is TGTGCCAGCAGCTTAGTGGCTAGTTACCATGAGCAGTTCTTC.

The table lists this clonotype with many counts. This chain links TRBV7-2 with TRBJ2-4; either TRBD1 or TRBD2 may supply D (5 bases each). CDR1 is SGHTA, CDR2 FQGNSA, per germline. The CDR3 has 16 amino acids. Trimming took 5 bases from V and 5 from J, leaving 19 bases between them. CDR3 DNA: TGTGCCAGCAGCCTATCCCAGGGAGCCGGTGAAAACATTCAGTACTTC. This translates into CASSLSQGAGENIQYF.